The 22 T cell receptor beta chains below come from one sample, sequenced in a study of beta chain features in type 1 diabetes. Of the isolated RNA, all was reverse transcribed, and so the sequenced material was expressed TCRB transcripts. Sequencing used immunoSEQ multiplex PCR; TCRdb keeps in-frame clones, though not all of them. The sample holds roughly 400,000 clones, about 14% seen once. Sequencing was done on a sample of naive CD4+ T cells from blood. Source of these receptors: a woman aged 18-30 years in good health.

The CDR3 DNA follows: TGTGCCAGCAGCCAAGACCCCGGGAGCCGCGGAGAGCAGTTCTTC. The encoded protein is CASSQDPGSRGEQFF. The rearrangement joins TRBV4-2 to TRBJ2-1; a possible D gene is TRBD2 (6 bases). Trimming pared 0 bases from V and 10 bases from J, leaving 16 bases between. CDR3 size: 15 residues. Per germline, CDR1 LGHNA and CDR2 YNFKEQ.

This clone was seen a handful of times. V and J are TRBV29-1 and TRBJ1-1; D is unresolved. The germline CDR1 and CDR2 sequences are SQVTM and ANQGSEA. This CDR3 is built from 13 residues. V dropped 6 bases and J dropped 0 bases, with 11 bases sitting between them. This CDR3 reads CSVEQRLNTEAFF. The DNA for the CDR3 is TGCAGCGTCGAGCAACGATTGAACACTGAAGCTTTCTTT.

A few counts support this clone. The chain carries TRBV28 and TRBJ2-2; TRBD1 is a possible D gene (5 bases). The V end was cut by 6 bases, the J end by 1 base, with 9 bases between. The CDR3 spans 14 residues. Germline V gene data show CDR1 as MDHEN and CDR2 as SYDVKM. CDR3 in amino acids: CASRGLRNTGELFF. The CDR3 region has the DNA TGTGCCAGCAGGGGGCTAAGGAACACCGGGGAGCTGTTTTTT.

This clone was detected only a few times. CDR3 loop: CASSQDSTGELFF. DNA for the CDR3: TGTGCCAGCAGCCAAGACTCCACCGGGGAGCTGTTTTTT. The chain is built from TRBV7-2 and TRBJ2-2, with unresolved D. CDR3 size: 13 residues. The germline gives CDR1 SGHTA, CDR2 FQGNSA. V shed 5 bases and J shed 4 bases, with 8 bases lying between them.

The chain recombines TRBV2 with TRBJ2-3; 9 bases align to TRBD1. The germline V gene encodes CDR1 SNHLY and CDR2 FYNNEI. The CDR3 runs to 15 residues. The J segment lost 6 bases and the V segment lost 6 bases, leaving 10 bases of the junction unmatched. The DNA for the CDR3 is TGTGCCAGCAGGCCCGGACAGGGGATGTTGGATACGCAGTATTTT. Its translation is CASRPGQGMLDTQYF.

The V gene is TRBV10-2, the J gene TRBJ1-5; D is perhaps TRBD1 (5 bases). There are 15 residues in the CDR3. V shed 3 bases and J shed 2 bases, with 11 bases lying between them. In germline, CDR1 is WSHSY, CDR2 SAAADI. Here the CDR3 DNA reads TGCGCCAGCAGTGATGGCAGGGTAGGCAATCAGCCCCAGCATTTT. As protein: CASSDGRVGNQPQHF.

This clone was found a few times. The gene calls are TRBV18 and TRBJ2-1; D is possibly TRBD2 (5 bases). The CDR3 is 16 amino acids. V dropped 3 bases and J dropped 8 bases, with 20 bases sitting between them. Germline V gene data show CDR1 as KGHSH and CDR2 as LQKENI. The chain's CDR3 is CASSPRDTSPADEQFF. In DNA form, the CDR3 reads TGTGCCAGCTCACCGAGGGATACTTCCCCCGCCGATGAGCAGTTCTTC.

This rearrangement joins TRBV5-1 to TRBJ2-7; TRBD1 aligns across 8 bases. The ends lost 6 bases at V and 2 bases at J; junction bases unmatched: 4. The CDR3 spans 13 residues. The germline CDR1 and CDR2 sequences are SGHRS and YFSETQ. The CDR3 DNA reads TGCGCCAGCACCTCGACAGGGGCCTACGAGCAGTACTTC. Residues: CASTSTGAYEQYF.

The gene calls are TRBV28 and TRBJ1-5; 8 nucleotides agree with TRBD1. Germline V gene data show CDR1 as MDHEN and CDR2 as SYDVKM. V trimming: 6 bases; J trimming: 4 bases; junction bases outside the gene matches: 11. CDR3 length: 16 residues. CDR3 coding DNA: TGTGCCAGCAGCCGAGGACAGGGCCGAGCAAATCAGCCCCAGCATTTT. This translates into CASSRGQGRANQPQHF.

This chain uses TRBV25-1 with TRBJ1-3; 11 bases line up with TRBD1. V dropped 6 bases and J dropped 7; count of bases not matched to a gene: 5. This CDR3 contains 14 residues. Germline values: CDR1 MGHDK, CDR2 SYGVNS. The CDR3 DNA is TGTGCCAGCAGCCCTTGGGACAGGGGGAACACCATATATTTT. Protein sequence: CASSPWDRGNTIYF.

This clone was detected a few times. This sample includes further DNA sequences coding for the same CDR3. V usage is TRBV28 and J usage is TRBJ2-7, with 9 nucleotides matching TRBD1. With V trimmed by 4 bases and J by 6 bases, 4 bases remained unmatched. Germline values: CDR1 MDHEN, CDR2 SYDVKM. The CDR3 extends over 13 amino acids. The CDR3 loop is CASSSGQGGEQYF. CDR3 sequence (DNA): TGTGCCAGCAGTTCGGGACAGGGTGGCGAGCAGTACTTC.

The rearrangement uses TRBV28 and TRBJ1-1; unclear D gene. V was cut by 7 bases and J by 6 bases, with 15 bases left in between. The length of the CDR3 is 13 residues. Germline V gives CDR1 MDHEN, CDR2 SYDVKM. CDR3 in amino acids: CASTLTAAPEAFF. CDR3 DNA: TGTGCCAGCACCTTAACGGCAGCGCCTGAAGCTTTCTTT.

This chain connects TRBV6-1 to TRBJ2-2; D gene uncertain. CDR3 length: 15 amino acids. The germline CDR1 and CDR2 sequences are MNHNS and SASEGT. V lost 4 bases, J lost 6 bases, and 15 bases lay in between. In nucleotides, the CDR3 is TGTGCCAGCAGTGCTTTCGACATCGTCCCCGGGGAGCTGTTTTTT. Its translation is CASSAFDIVPGELFF.

This clone has more than one count but fewer than ten. This sequence joins TRBV9 and TRBJ2-3; D is possibly TRBD2 (6 bases). The V and J ends lost 3 bases and 0 bases respectively, with 8 bases between them. The V gene's germline CDR1 is SGDLS and CDR2 YYNGEE. The CDR3 extends over 14 amino acids. As DNA, the CDR3 is TGTGCCAGCAGCGGGCGGGGTAGCACAGATACGCAGTATTTT. As protein: CASSGRGSTDTQYF.

This clone has only a few counts. The chain recombines TRBV5-1 with TRBJ1-1; 10 nucleotides align to TRBD1. Losses at the gene ends were 5 bases for V and 4 bases for J; bases not matched to a gene: 8. The CDR3 runs to 15 residues. Per germline, CDR1 SGHRS and CDR2 YFSETQ. CDR3 nucleotide sequence: TGCGCCAGCAGTCGCTGGACAGGGGGGTCCACTGAAGCTTTCTTT. Amino acids: CASSRWTGGSTEAFF. Based on the CDR3 plus reference TRBV5-1 and TRBJ1-1, the full variable domain is KAGVTQTPRYLIKTRGQQVTLSCSPISGHRSVSWYQQTPGQGLQFLFEYFSETQRNKGNFPGRFSGRQFSNSRSEMNVSTLELGDSALYLCASSRWTGGSTEAFFGQGTRLTVV.

The J gene is TRBJ1-5, the V gene TRBV7-9, with D possibly being TRBD1 (5 bases). Germline CDR1 and CDR2: SEHNR and FQNEAQ (reference sequence). V was clipped by 0 bases and J by 4 bases, with 7 bases between them. This CDR3 contains 14 residues. The CDR3 coding sequence is TGTGCCAGCAGCTTAGCGTCAGGGAATCAGCCCCAGCATTTT. Protein sequence: CASSLASGNQPQHF. Full variable domain (remainder filled in from reference TRBV7-9 and TRBJ1-5): DTGVSQNPRHKITKRGQNVTFRCDPISEHNRLYWYRQTLGQGPEFLTYFQNEAQLEKSRLLSDRFSAERPKGSFSTLEIQRTEQGDSAMYLCASSLASGNQPQHFGDGTRLSIL.

This clone was picked up a small number of times. This rearrangement joins TRBV19 to TRBJ2-7, with TRBD1 matching 10 bases. This CDR3 spans 15 amino acids. V was clipped by 3 bases and J by 3 bases; unmatched bases: 5. Germline-derived CDR1 and CDR2 are LNHDA and SQIVND (reference sequence). The CDR3 coding sequence is TGTGCCAGTAGTATCCGGGACAGGGGCGGCTACGAGCAGTACTTC. This codes for CASSIRDRGGYEQYF.

The V gene is TRBV7-9, the J gene TRBJ2-7, with 12 bases identical to TRBD2. The CDR3 contains 13 residues. The germline V gene encodes CDR1 SEHNR and CDR2 FQNEAQ (reference sequence). The V and J ends lost 6 bases and 3 bases, in that order; junction bases with no gene match: 0. Here the CDR3 DNA reads TGTGCCAGCAGGACTAGCGGGAGCTACGAGCAGTACTTC. Translation: CASRTSGSYEQYF.

This chain joins TRBV7-2 and TRBJ2-1; possibly TRBD2 for D (6 bases). Germline CDR1 and CDR2: SGHTA and FQGNSA. Trimming shortened V by 2 bases and J by 10 bases, and 12 bases separated the two germline ends. The CDR3 length is 13 residues. CDR3 in DNA: TGTGCCAGCAGCTTATTGGGGGGAGAAGAGCAGTTCTTC. This translates into CASSLLGGEEQFF.

The chain uses TRBV10-3 and TRBJ1-1; D uncertain. The CDR3 is 12 residues long. The V and J ends lost 6 bases and 3 bases respectively, with 8 bases between them. Germline CDR1 is ENHRY and CDR2 is SYGVKD. CDR3 loop: CAISGVDTEAFF. The CDR3 nucleotides read TGTGCCATCAGCGGGGTGGACACTGAAGCTTTCTTT.

This clone was found once. The rearrangement uses TRBV7-9 and TRBJ2-1; 7 bases fit TRBD2. CDR1 and CDR2 from the germline V gene are SEHNR and FQNEAQ (reference sequence). CDR3 length equals 15 residues. Trimming cost V 4 bases and J 5 bases; bases outside gene matches: 8. CDR3 nucleotide sequence: TGTGCCAGCAGCTCGGGACTACTACCTCACAATGAGCAGTTCTTC. It yields the protein CASSSGLLPHNEQFF. Looking up the rest from reference TRBV7-9 and TRBJ2-1 gives the full variable domain: DTGVSQNPRHKITKRGQNVTFRCDPISEHNRLYWYRQTLGQGPEFLTYFQNEAQLEKSRLLSDRFSAERPKGSFSTLEIQRTEQGDSAMYLCASSSGLLPHNEQFFGPGTRLTVL.

V gene TRBV25-1 combines with J gene TRBJ2-3; no definite D call. Per germline, CDR1 MGHDK and CDR2 SYGVNS. This CDR3 is 13 amino acids long. V was pared by 2 bases and J by 1 base, with 4 bases between. The CDR3 loop is CASSETGTDTQYF. CDR3 sequence (DNA): TGTGCCAGCAGTGAAACAGGCACAGATACGCAGTATTTT.